This T cell receptor beta chain was sequenced for a study of CD8 T cells in ankylosing spondylitis. This clonotype was detected many times. Its antigen is unknown. Scientists made TCR beta libraries using quantitative 5'-RACE with molecular barcodes. One entry per CDR3 protein results from TCRdb running MiXCR on the 5' RACE reads. The sample includes around 210,000 distinct CDR3 sequences, around 8% of them seen just once. Findings of the study overall: Certain motif variants had earlier been reported in reactive arthritis synovial fluid and blood. Disease-linked clones reportedly concentrated significantly in matched ankylosing spondylitis synovial fluid. Seemingly distinctive of ankylosing spondylitis blood was a TCR beta motif formed by eight highly homologous variants.

Trimming took 4 bases from V and 2 from J, leaving 23 bases between them. The CDR3 is 18 residues long. From germline, CDR1 is KGHDR and CDR2 SFDVKD. The source is a female donor with ankylosing spondylitis or in good health (not recorded which). This chain joins TRBV24-1 and TRBJ2-7; D possibly uses TRBD1 or TRBD2 (5 bases each). Sequencing was carried out using blood, either unsorted or a sorted T cell fraction (not recorded which). The CDR3 loop is CATSDLLGTKRPPYEQYF. CDR3 DNA sequence: TGTGCCACCAGTGACCTGCTAGGGACCAAAAGGCCCCCCTACGAGCAGTACTTC.